Listed here are 17 T cell receptor beta chains from one sample, sequenced in a study of T cell repertoires in cytomegalovirus infection. These TCRs are of unknown antigen specificity. TCRdb re-called the reads with MiXCR, one entry per CDR3 protein. The table lists about a million distinct CDR3 sequences, less than 40% of them singletons. Sequencing used cultured CD8+ T cells from PBMCs, obtained from culture after CMV antigen stimulation. These receptors all come from a human donor in good health (CMV status not recorded). Some clones in this sample may be carry-over from other donors' samples.

This chain joins TRBV20-1 and TRBJ2-7; possibly TRBD1 or TRBD2 for D (5 bases each). This CDR3 is 12 amino acids long. The V gene's germline CDR1 is DFQATT and CDR2 SNEGSKA (reference sequence). With 4 bases removed from V and 6 bases from J, the gap between germline ends came to 13 bases. The chain's CDR3 is CSATHEGSEQYF. CDR3 coding DNA: TGCAGTGCTACCCACGAGGGGTCCGAGCAGTACTTC.

The chain has TRBV10-3 and TRBJ1-2; possible D gene TRBD1, 6 bases. Germline values: CDR1 ENHRY, CDR2 SYGVKD. V gave up 0 bases and J gave up 4 bases, with 12 bases separating them. The CDR3 runs 15 residues. CDR3 sequence: CAISESSGAVYGYTF. The CDR3 nucleotides read TGTGCCATCAGTGAGTCGTCGGGGGCCGTCTATGGCTACACCTTC.

This clonotype was counted only a few times. This chain connects TRBV12-3 or TRBV12-4 to TRBJ2-7, with D possibly being TRBD2 (5 bases). CDR3 length: 16 residues. V was shortened by 1 base and J by 4 bases, with 17 bases between the two germline ends. The CDR3 reads CASSLGLDPGLYEQYF. As DNA, the CDR3 is TGTGCCAGCAGTTTAGGTCTGGACCCCGGACTTTACGAGCAGTACTTC.

The rearrangement uses TRBV5-3 and TRBJ2-5, with 13 bases that match TRBD2. TRBV5-3 is an open reading frame, and its role is uncertain. This CDR3 is 16 amino acids long. The CDR3, as DNA: TGTGTCAGCAGCCGCATCGCACTAGCGGGGGGGGAGACCCAGTACTTC. Translating gives CVSSRIALAGGETQYF.

This clonotype was seen at least ten times. The J gene is TRBJ1-5, the V gene TRBV7-2; 9 nucleotides agree with TRBD1. The germline V gene has CDR1 SGHTA and CDR2 FQGNSA. The CDR3 consists of 15 residues. The V gene end was trimmed by 5 bases and the J gene end by 6 bases; junction bases not matched to a gene: 8. The CDR3 nucleotides read TGTGCCAGCAGCCCAGACAGGGGGTTTCTTCAGCCCCAGCATTTT. Its protein product is CASSPDRGFLQPQHF.

This clonotype was found once. A read error is possible here, since a much larger clone lies one base away. The V and J genes are TRBV6-6 and TRBJ2-1; D assignment may be TRBD1 or TRBD2 (5 bases each). The CDR3 contains 14 residues. The V end was cut by 2 bases, the J end by 4 bases, with 9 bases between. Germline V gives CDR1 MNHNY, CDR2 SVGAGI (reference sequence). CDR3 amino acids: CASSYGDGYNEQFF. Here the CDR3 DNA reads TGTGCCAGCAGTTACGGGGACGGATACAATGAGCAGTTCTTC.

There are a few counts of this clonotype. The chain has TRBV4-1 and TRBJ2-7; TRBD1 matches at 7 bases. The CDR3 spans 16 residues. V was clipped by 0 bases and J by 0 bases; unmatched bases: 5. From germline, CDR1 is MGHRA and CDR2 YSYEKL. CDR3 in amino acids: CASSQDDRESSYEQYF. The CDR3 DNA follows: TGCGCCAGCAGCCAAGATGACAGGGAAAGCTCCTACGAGCAGTACTTC.

V gene TRBV6-1 combines with J gene TRBJ2-6; D gene ambiguous. CDR3 length: 15 residues. CDR1 MNHNS and CDR2 SASEGT come from the germline V gene. The ends were cut back, 7 bases at V and 0 bases at J, with 10 bases in the middle. CDR3: CASTAWVSGANVLTF. The CDR3 DNA sequence: TGTGCCAGCACCGCATGGGTCTCTGGGGCCAACGTCCTGACTTTC.

Ten or more counts support this clonotype. The chain couples TRBV12-3 or TRBV12-4 to TRBJ2-3; D is undetermined. CDR3 length equals 15 residues. Trimming stripped 2 bases from V and 1 base from J, with 10 bases between. This CDR3 is CASSLIEGGTDTQYF. The CDR3 region has the DNA TGTGCCAGCAGTTTAATAGAAGGAGGCACAGATACGCAGTATTTT.

The chain couples TRBV6-6 to TRBJ2-7, with 7 nucleotides matching TRBD2. CDR3 length: 13 residues. V shed 4 bases, J shed 7 bases, and the junction held 7 bases outside the gene matches. Looked up from germline, CDR1 is MNHNY and CDR2 is SVGAGI (reference sequence). The chain's CDR3 is CASSFGGRGEQYV. The DNA for the CDR3 is TGTGCCAGCAGTTTCGGGGGGAGAGGGGAGCAGTACGTC.

In this sample, this clonotype turned up many times. The chain joins TRBV5-6 to TRBJ2-1; D is unresolved. Trimming left V 0 bases short and J 8 bases short, with 6 bases between. The CDR3 has 12 amino acids. The germline V gene has CDR1 SGHDT and CDR2 YYEEEE. This CDR3 reads CASSLDRYEQFF. In nucleotides, the CDR3 is TGTGCCAGCAGCTTGGACAGATATGAGCAGTTCTTC.

This clonotype was counted many times. The V call is TRBV7-6, the J call TRBJ2-1; 12 positions match TRBD1. CDR3 size: 19 residues. Trimming at V came to 1 base and at J to 4 bases, leaving 11 bases not matched to a gene. Per the germline V gene, CDR1 is SGHVS and CDR2 is FNYEAQ. CDR3 residues: CASSLDGTGGRLRYNEQFF. CDR3 in DNA: TGTGCCAGCAGCTTAGATGGGACAGGGGGCAGATTGAGATACAATGAGCAGTTCTTC.

Here the CDR3 DNA reads TGCAGCGTTGCTGGGCAGTCCCAAGAGACCCAGTACTTC. It is translated as CSVAGQSQETQYF. The chain has TRBV29-1 and TRBJ2-5, with no clear D. Germline-derived CDR1 and CDR2 are SQVTM and ANQGSEA. V lost 4 bases and J lost 1, with 10 bases in between. The CDR3 length is 13 residues.

This chain uses TRBV6-6 with TRBJ1-1; weak D call: TRBD1 (5 bases). Germline V lookup: CDR1 MNHNY, CDR2 SVGAGI (reference sequence). V dropped 2 bases and J dropped 0 bases, with 13 bases sitting between them. This CDR3 spans 16 amino acids. CDR3 residues: CASSYGAAILNTEAFF. The DNA of the CDR3 is TGTGCCAGCAGTTACGGGGCAGCAATCCTGAACACTGAAGCTTTCTTT.

This clonotype was recorded many times. V usage is TRBV27 and J usage is TRBJ2-1; no clear D gene. CDR1 and CDR2 from the germline V gene are MNHEY and SMNVEV (reference sequence). The CDR3 runs to 14 residues. Trimming removed 4 bases at V and 0 bases at J, with 7 bases between. CDR3 sequence (DNA): TGTGCCAGCAGTTCCTTGGGCTCCTACAATGAGCAGTTCTTC. Its protein product is CASSSLGSYNEQFF.

This chain links TRBV12-3 or TRBV12-4 with TRBJ2-1; TRBD2 aligns across 14 bases. Unmatched junction bases numbered 6, after V lost 3 bases and J lost 14 bases. This CDR3 comprises 14 residues. CDR3 sequence: CASSFSGTSGGEFF. CDR3 in DNA: TGTGCCAGCAGTTTCTCGGGGACTAGCGGGGGTGAGTTCTTC.

This clonotype has a count of ten or more. The rearrangement uses TRBV6-5 and TRBJ2-2; 9 nucleotides agree with TRBD1. J gave up 2 bases and V 0 bases, and 7 bases lay outside the gene matches. This CDR3 spans 18 amino acids. Germline lookup yields CDR1 MNHEY and CDR2 SVGAGI. The CDR3 nucleotides are TGTGCCAGCAGTTACTCGCGGTGGACAGGGGTTAACACCGGGGAGCTGTTTTTT. This encodes CASSYSRWTGVNTGELFF.